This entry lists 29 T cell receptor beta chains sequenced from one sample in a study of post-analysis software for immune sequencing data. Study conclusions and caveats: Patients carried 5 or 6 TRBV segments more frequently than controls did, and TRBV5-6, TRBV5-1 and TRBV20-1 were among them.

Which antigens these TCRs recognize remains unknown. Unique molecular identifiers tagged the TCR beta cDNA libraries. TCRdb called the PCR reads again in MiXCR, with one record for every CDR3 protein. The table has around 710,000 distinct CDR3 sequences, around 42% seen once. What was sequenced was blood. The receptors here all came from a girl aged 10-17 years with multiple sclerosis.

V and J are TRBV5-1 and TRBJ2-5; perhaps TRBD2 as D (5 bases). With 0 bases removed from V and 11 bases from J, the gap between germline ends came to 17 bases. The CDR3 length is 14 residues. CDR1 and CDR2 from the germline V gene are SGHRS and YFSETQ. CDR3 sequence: CASSLGAAGHEQYF. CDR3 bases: TGCGCCAGCAGCTTGGGGGCTGCGGGCCATGAGCAGTACTTC.

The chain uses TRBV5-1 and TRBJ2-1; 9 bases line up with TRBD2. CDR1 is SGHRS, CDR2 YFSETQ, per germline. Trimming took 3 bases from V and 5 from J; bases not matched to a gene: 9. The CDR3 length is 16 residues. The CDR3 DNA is TGCGCCAGCAGCTGGACCGAGACTAGCGGACACAATGAGCAGTTCTTC. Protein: CASSWTETSGHNEQFF. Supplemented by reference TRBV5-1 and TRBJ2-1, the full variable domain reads KAGVTQTPRYLIKTRGQQVTLSCSPISGHRSVSWYQQTPGQGLQFLFEYFSETQRNKGNFPGRFSGRQFSNSRSEMNVSTLELGDSALYLCASSWTETSGHNEQFFGPGTRLTVL.

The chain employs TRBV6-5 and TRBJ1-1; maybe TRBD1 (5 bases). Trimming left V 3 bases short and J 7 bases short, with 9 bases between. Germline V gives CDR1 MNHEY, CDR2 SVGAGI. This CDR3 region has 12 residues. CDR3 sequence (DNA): TGTGCCAGCAGTTATACAGGCGTTGAAGCTTTCTTT. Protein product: CASSYTGVEAFF.

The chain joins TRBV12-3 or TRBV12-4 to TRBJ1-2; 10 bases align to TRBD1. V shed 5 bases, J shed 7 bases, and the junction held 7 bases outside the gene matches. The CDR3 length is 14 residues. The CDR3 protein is CASSQGGTGVGYTF. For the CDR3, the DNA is TGTGCCAGCAGTCAAGGGGGGACAGGGGTTGGCTACACCTTC.

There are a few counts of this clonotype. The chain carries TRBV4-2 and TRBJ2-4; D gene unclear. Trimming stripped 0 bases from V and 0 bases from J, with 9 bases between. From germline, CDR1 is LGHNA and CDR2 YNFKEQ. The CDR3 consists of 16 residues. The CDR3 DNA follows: TGTGCCAGCAGCCAAGAACGGTCTGTAGCCAAAAACATTCAGTACTTC. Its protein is CASSQERSVAKNIQYF.

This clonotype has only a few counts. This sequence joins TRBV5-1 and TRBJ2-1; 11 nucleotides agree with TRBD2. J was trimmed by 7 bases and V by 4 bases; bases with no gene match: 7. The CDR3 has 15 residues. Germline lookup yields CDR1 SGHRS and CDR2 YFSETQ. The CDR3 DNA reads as TGCGCCAGCAGCGGAGTAGCGGGAGGGGGGAATGAGCAGTTCTTC. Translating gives CASSGVAGGGNEQFF.

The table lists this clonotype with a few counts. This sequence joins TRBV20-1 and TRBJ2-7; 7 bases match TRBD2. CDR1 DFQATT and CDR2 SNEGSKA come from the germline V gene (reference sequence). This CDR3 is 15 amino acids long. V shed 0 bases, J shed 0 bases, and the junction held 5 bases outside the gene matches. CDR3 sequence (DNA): TGCAGTGCTAGAGATCGACTAGCAAGCTCCTACGAGCAGTACTTC. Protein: CSARDRLASSYEQYF.

CDR3 DNA sequence: TGCAGCGCTGGGGGCGGCGGCAGCTCCTACGAGCAGTACTTC. Its translation is CSAGGGGSSYEQYF. The V gene is TRBV29-1, the J gene TRBJ2-7, with D possibly matching TRBD1 (6 bases). This CDR3 region has 14 residues. Germline V lookup: CDR1 SQVTM, CDR2 ANQGSEA. V dropped 7 bases and J dropped 0 bases, with 16 bases sitting between them.

The CDR3 region has the DNA TGTGCCAGCAGCTCCCCCGGGACAGGCGATCTCAATGAGCAGTTCTTC. Amino acids: CASSSPGTGDLNEQFF. The rearrangement links TRBV7-9 to TRBJ2-1, with 8 bases lining up with TRBD1. Germline-derived CDR1 and CDR2 are SEHNR and FQNEAQ (reference sequence). This CDR3 is built from 16 residues. With 4 bases clipped from V and 6 bases from J, the junction kept 11 bases outside the gene matches. Drawing the rest from reference TRBV7-9 and TRBJ2-1, the complete variable domain is DTGVSQNPRHKITKRGQNVTFRCDPISEHNRLYWYRQTLGQGPEFLTYFQNEAQLEKSRLLSDRFSAERPKGSFSTLEIQRTEQGDSAMYLCASSSPGTGDLNEQFFGPGTRLTVL.

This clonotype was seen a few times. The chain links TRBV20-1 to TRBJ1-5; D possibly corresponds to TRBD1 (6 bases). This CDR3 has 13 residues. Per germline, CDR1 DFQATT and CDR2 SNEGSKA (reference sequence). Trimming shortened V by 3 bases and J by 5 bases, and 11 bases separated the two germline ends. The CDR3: CSASSGVDQPQHF. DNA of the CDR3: TGCAGTGCTAGTTCAGGGGTTGATCAGCCCCAGCATTTT.

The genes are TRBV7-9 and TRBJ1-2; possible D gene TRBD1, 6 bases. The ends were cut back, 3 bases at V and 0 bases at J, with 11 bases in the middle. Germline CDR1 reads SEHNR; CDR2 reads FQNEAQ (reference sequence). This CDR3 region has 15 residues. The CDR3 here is CASSFVQGANYGYTF. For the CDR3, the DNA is TGTGCCAGCAGCTTTGTACAGGGCGCTAACTATGGCTACACCTTC.

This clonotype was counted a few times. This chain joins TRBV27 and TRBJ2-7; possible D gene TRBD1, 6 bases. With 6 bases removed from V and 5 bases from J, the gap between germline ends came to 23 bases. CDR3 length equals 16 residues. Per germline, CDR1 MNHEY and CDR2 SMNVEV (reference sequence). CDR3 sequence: CASSHPRAQGVNEQYF. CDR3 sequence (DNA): TGTGCCAGCAGCCACCCTAGGGCACAGGGTGTCAACGAGCAGTACTTC.

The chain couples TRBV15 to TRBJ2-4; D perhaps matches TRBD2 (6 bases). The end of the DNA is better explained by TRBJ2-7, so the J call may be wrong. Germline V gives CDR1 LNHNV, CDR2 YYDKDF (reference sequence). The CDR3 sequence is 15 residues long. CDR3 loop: CATSRLLANGYEQYF. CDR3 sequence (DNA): TGTGCCACCAGCAGACTCCTAGCGAATGGCTACGAGCAGTACTTC.

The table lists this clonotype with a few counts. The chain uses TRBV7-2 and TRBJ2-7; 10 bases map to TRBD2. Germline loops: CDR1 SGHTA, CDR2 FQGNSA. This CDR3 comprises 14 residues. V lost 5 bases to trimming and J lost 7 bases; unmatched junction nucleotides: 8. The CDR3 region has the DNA TGTGCCAGCAGCCCAACTAGCGGGATAAGGGAGCAGTACTTC. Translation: CASSPTSGIREQYF.

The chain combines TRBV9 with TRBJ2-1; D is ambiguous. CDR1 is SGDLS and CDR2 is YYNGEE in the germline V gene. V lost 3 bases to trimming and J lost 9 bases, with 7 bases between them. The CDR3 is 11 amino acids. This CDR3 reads CASSALGEQFF. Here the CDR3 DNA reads TGTGCCAGCAGCGCGTTGGGTGAGCAGTTCTTC. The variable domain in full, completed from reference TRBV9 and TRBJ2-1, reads DSGVTQTPKHLITATGQRVTLRCSPRSGDLSVYWYQQSLDQGLQFLIQYYNGEERAKGNILERFSAQQFPDLHSELNLSSLELGDSALYFCASSALGEQFFGPGTRLTVL.

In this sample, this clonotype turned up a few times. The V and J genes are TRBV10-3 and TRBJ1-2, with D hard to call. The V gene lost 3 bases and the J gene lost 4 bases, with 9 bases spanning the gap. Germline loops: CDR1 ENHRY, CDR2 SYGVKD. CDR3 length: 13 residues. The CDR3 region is CAISDPGRYGYTF. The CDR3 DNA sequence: TGTGCCATCAGTGACCCGGGCCGCTATGGCTACACCTTC.

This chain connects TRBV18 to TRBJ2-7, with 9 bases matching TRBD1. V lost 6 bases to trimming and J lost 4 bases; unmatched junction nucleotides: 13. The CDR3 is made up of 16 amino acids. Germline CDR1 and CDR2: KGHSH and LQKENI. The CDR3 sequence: CASSPTPSGQGYEQYF. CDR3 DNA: TGTGCCAGCTCCCCGACTCCCTCGGGACAGGGATACGAGCAGTACTTC.

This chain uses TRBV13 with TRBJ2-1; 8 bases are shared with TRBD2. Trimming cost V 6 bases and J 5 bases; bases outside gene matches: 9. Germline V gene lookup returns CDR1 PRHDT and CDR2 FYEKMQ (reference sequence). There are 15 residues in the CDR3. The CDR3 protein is CASRTAGDHNNEQFF. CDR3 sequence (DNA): TGTGCCAGCAGAACAGCGGGAGACCACAACAATGAGCAGTTCTTC.

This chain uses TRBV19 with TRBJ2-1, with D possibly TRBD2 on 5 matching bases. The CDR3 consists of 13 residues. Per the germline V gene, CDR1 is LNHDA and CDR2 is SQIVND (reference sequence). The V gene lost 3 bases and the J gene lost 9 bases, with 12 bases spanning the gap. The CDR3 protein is CASSIASSREQFF. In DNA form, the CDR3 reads TGTGCCAGTAGTATTGCGTCTAGCCGTGAGCAGTTCTTC.

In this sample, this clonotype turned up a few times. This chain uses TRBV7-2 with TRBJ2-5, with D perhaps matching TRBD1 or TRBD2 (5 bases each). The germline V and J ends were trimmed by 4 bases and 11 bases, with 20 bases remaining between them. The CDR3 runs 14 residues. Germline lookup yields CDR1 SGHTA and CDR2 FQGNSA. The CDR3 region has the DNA TGTGCCAGCAGCTCCGGTGGGGGAGTTGGTGAGCAGTACTTC. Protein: CASSSGGGVGEQYF.

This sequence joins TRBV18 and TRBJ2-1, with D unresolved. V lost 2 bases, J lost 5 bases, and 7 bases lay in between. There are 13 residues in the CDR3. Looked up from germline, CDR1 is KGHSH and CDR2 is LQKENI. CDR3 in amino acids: CASSPGVHNEQFF. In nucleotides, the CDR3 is TGTGCCAGCTCACCAGGGGTACACAATGAGCAGTTCTTC.

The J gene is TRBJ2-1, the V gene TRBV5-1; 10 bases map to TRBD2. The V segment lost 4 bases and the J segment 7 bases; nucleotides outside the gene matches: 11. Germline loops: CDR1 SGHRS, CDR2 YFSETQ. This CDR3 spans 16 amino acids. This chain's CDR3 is CASSPGTSVQGNEQFF. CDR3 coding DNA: TGCGCCAGCAGCCCCGGGACTAGCGTCCAGGGGAATGAGCAGTTCTTC.

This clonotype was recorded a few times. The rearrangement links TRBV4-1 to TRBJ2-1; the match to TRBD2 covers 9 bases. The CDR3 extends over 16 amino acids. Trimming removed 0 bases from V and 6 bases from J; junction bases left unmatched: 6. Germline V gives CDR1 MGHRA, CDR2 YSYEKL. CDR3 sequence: CASSQDSGSGTNEQFF. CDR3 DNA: TGCGCCAGCAGCCAAGATAGCGGGAGTGGGACCAATGAGCAGTTCTTC.

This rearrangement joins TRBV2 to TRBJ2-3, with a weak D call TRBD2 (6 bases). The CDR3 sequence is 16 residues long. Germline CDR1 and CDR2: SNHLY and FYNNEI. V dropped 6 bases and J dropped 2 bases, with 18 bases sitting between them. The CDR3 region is CASRGGLLIDTDTQYF. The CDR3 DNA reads TGTGCCAGCAGGGGGGGACTCCTGATTGACACAGATACGCAGTATTTT.

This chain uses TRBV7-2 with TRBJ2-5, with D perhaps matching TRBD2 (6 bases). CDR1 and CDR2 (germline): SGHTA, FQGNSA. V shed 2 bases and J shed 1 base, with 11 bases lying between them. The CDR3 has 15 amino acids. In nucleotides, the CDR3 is TGTGCCAGCAGCTTAACTACGGGAGCCCAAGAGACCCAGTACTTC. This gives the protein CASSLTTGAQETQYF.

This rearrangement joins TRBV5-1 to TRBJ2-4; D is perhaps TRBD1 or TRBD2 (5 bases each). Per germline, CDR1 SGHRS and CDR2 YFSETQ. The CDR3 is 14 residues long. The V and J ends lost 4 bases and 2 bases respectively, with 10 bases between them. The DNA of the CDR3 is TGCGCCAGCAGCCAAAGGGGACCCAAAAACATTCAGTACTTC. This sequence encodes CASSQRGPKNIQYF.

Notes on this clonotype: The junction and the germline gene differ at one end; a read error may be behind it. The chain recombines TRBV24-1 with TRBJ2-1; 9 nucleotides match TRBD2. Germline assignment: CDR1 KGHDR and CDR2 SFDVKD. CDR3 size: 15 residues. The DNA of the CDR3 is TGTGCCACCAGTGATGGACTAGCGACCAACAATGAGCAGGTCTTC. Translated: CATSDGLATNNEQVF.

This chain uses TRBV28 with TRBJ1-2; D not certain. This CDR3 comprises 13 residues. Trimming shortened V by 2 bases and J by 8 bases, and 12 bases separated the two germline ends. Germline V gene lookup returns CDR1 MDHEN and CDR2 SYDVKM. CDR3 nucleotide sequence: TGTGCCAGCAGTTTAACGACGCGGGCGGGCTACACCTTC. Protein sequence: CASSLTTRAGYTF.

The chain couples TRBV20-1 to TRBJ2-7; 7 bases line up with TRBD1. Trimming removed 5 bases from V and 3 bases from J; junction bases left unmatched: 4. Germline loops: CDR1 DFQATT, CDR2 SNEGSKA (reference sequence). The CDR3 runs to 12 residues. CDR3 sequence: CSASDRDYEQYF. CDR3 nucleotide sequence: TGCAGTGCTTCCGACAGGGACTACGAGCAGTACTTC.